This T cell receptor beta chain was observed in a study of cytomegalovirus exposure and HLA in healthy donors. This clone was detected once. The V segment lost 0 bases and the J segment 5 bases; nucleotides outside the gene matches: 7. The CDR3 length is 16 residues. Germline V gene lookup returns CDR1 SGHAT and CDR2 FQNNGV. The primer mix had 60 Vbeta and 13 Jbeta primers. Sequencing was performed with immunoSEQ multiplex PCR; in TCRdb, only in-frame clones are kept and a portion is missing. The sample comprises about 99,000 clones, over 65% of which are singletons, and around 3.5% rests with the top ten.

This sequence was found in a man between 40 and 49 years old in good health and CMV-seronegative. The chain links TRBV11-2 to TRBJ2-1; 7 nucleotides line up with TRBD2. The sequenced material came from PBMCs. The CDR3 coding sequence is TGTGCCAGCAGCTTAGAGGGCGGGAGAGACCACAATGAGCAGTTCTTC. Translating gives CASSLEGGRDHNEQFF.